These T cell receptor beta chains were read from a single sample in a study of CD8+ T cells in alopecia areata. Some clones are missing from TCRdb's copy, which holds only in-frame ones; the method was immunoSEQ multiplex PCR. The data hold over 150,000 clones, with about 61% observed a single time. The sequencing input was CD8+ T cells sorted from blood. The receptors derive from a human donor in good health. CDR3s include the opening cysteine and the closing phenylalanine or tryptophan. A D gene is named only where the DNA matches it firmly. Clone size, where shown, is once, few, many, or a class for clones that have expanded.

J gene | D gene | clone size | V gene | CDR3 DNA | CDR3 protein
TRBJ2-7 | . | . | TRBV7-6 | TGTGCCAGCAGCCGCTTGGGGGCAGGGAGCTCCTACGAGCAGTACTTC | CASSRLGAGSSYEQYF
TRBJ2-3 | TRBD1 | . | TRBV5-4 | TGTGCCAGCACCACCCCAGGGGGCCCGTCAGATACGCAGTATTTT | CASTTPGGPSDTQYF
TRBJ1-2 | TRBD1 | . | TRBV5-1 | TGCGCCAGCAGCTTGTCCGGGACAGGAGGGAGGGATGGCTACACCTTC | CASSLSGTGGRDGYTF
TRBJ1-1 | . | . | TRBV7-9 | TGTGCCAGCAGCCCGACTGCGGACACTGAAGCTTTCTTT | CASSPTADTEAFF
TRBJ2-5 | . | . | TRBV9 | TGTGCCAGCAGCGTAGCGCGCAGCCAAGAGACCCAGTACTTC | CASSVARSQETQYF
TRBJ1-2 | TRBD1 | . | TRBV29-1 | TGCAGCGTTGAAGATCGGGCACAGGGGATCGGCTACACCTTC | CSVEDRAQGIGYTF
TRBJ1-2 | . | few | TRBV9 | TGTGCCAGCAGCGTAGCGGCAGAGGGAGTGACCTATGGCTACACCTTC | CASSVAAEGVTYGYTF
TRBJ2-7 | . | . | TRBV5-1 | TGCGCCAGCAGCCTGCCCTCCTACGAGCAGTACTTC | CASSLPSYEQYF
TRBJ2-5 | . | . | TRBV27 | TGTGCCAGCGGAGAAGAGACCCAGTACTTC | CASGEETQYF
TRBJ2-5 | . | few | TRBV2 | TGTGCCAGCAGGCAACAGGTGGCAGAGACCCAGTACTTC | CASRQQVAETQYF
TRBJ2-3 | . | . | TRBV15 | TGTGCCACCAGCTCGCGCCCGGACACAGATACGCAGTATTTT | CATSSRPDTDTQYF
TRBJ1-3 | . | few | TRBV5-5 | TGTGCCAGCAGCCGTGGTGGCTCTGGAAACACCATATATTTT | CASSRGGSGNTIYF
TRBJ1-1 | . | . | TRBV27 | TGTGCCACCCAGGACATAAACACTGAAGCTTTCTTT | CATQDINTEAFF
TRBJ2-7 | TRBD2 | . | TRBV5-6 | TGTGCCAGCAGCTTCCGAGCGGGGGCCGAGCAGTACTTC | CASSFRAGAEQYF
TRBJ2-2 | . | few | TRBV7-8 | TGTGCCAGCACCCGTACCGAGGGGCGTAGTACCGGGGAGCTGTTTTTT | CASTRTEGRSTGELFF
TRBJ2-7 | TRBD2 | few | TRBV4-1 | TGCGCCAGCAGCCAAGGTGGACTAGCGAACGAGCAGTACTTC | CASSQGGLANEQYF
TRBJ2-5 | . | few | TRBV7-9 | TGTGCCAGCAGCGCAGGGGCGCAAGAGACCCAGTACTTC | CASSAGAQETQYF
TRBJ2-5 | . | . | TRBV5-6 | TGTGCCAGCAGCTTGGTGCGTAGCTCGGAGACCCAGTACTTC | CASSLVRSSETQYF
TRBJ2-3 | TRBD1 | . | TRBV27 | TGTGCCACCACTACCCGACAGGGATCGACAGATACGCAGTATTTT | CATTTRQGSTDTQYF
TRBJ1-2 | . | . | TRBV5-1 | TGCGCCAGCAGCTTGGCAGGGCTCAACTATGGCTACACCTTC | CASSLAGLNYGYTF
TRBJ2-5 | TRBD2 | . | TRBV30 | TGTGCCTGGAGTGGGCGGGAGGGTCTAGAGACCCAGTACTTC | CAWSGREGLETQYF
TRBJ2-5 | . | few | TRBV25-1 | TGTGCCAGCGGACGGTATCAAGAGACCCAGTACTTC | CASGRYQETQYF
TRBJ1-5 | . | . | TRBV4-1 | TGCGCCAGCAGCCCGGGTCCGAGGGATCAGCCCCAGCATTTT | CASSPGPRDQPQHF
TRBJ2-5 | TRBD2 | few | TRBV5-1 | TGCGCCAGCAGCCCGCGGACTAGCGCGGCGGTGGAGACCCAGTACTTC | CASSPRTSAAVETQYF
TRBJ1-2 | . | . | TRBV27 | TGTGCCAGCAGTTTTTCGGACCTCGGAGGCTACACCTTC | CASSFSDLGGYTF
TRBJ2-1 | . | few | TRBV21-1 | TGTGCCAGCAGCAAAGGAGACAGGACAAAGAGGGACAATGAGCAGTTCTTC | CASSKGDRTKRDNEQFF
TRBJ2-5 | TRBD2 | . | TRBV6-5 | TGTGCCAGCAGTTCTAGCGGGGGTACCCAGGAGACCCAGTACTTC | CASSSSGGTQETQYF
TRBJ2-1 | . | . | TRBV5-1 | TGCGCCAGCAGCCCCAGTGGAGGCCCCTCTCCAAACTCCCCGCGCTACAATGAGCAGTTCTTC | CASSPSGGPSPNSPRYNEQFF
TRBJ1-2 | . | . | TRBV30 | TGTGCCTGGAGTGTACGAAGCGATGGCTACACCTTC | CAWSVRSDGYTF
TRBJ2-5 | . | . | TRBV5-4 | TGTGCCAGCAGCTTGGCACAGGGAAAAGAGACCCAGTACTTC | CASSLAQGKETQYF
TRBJ1-2 | . | . | TRBV21-1 | TGTGCGGCCGGCAGGGGGCTCCGGGGCTACACCTTC | CAAGRGLRGYTF
TRBJ1-4 | . | . | TRBV27 | TGTGCCAGCAGCCCGACACAGTCTACGAAACTGTTTTTT | CASSPTQSTKLFF
TRBJ1-1 | TRBD1 | . | TRBV4-2 | TGTGCCAGCAGCCTCCGGACAGGGAACACTGAAGCTTTCTTT | CASSLRTGNTEAFF
TRBJ2-2 | . | . | TRBV13 | TGTGCCAGCAGCGTCCGCGGGCTAGACACCGGGGAGCTGTTTTTT | CASSVRGLDTGELFF
TRBJ2-3 | . | . | TRBV15 | TGTGCCACCAGCAGAGCTGACACAGATACGCAGTATTTT | CATSRADTDTQYF
TRBJ2-7 | . | . | TRBV5-1 | TGCGCCAGCAGCTTAGGGGGGGCAGTGTACGAGCAGTACTTC | CASSLGGAVYEQYF
TRBJ1-1 | TRBD1 | . | TRBV4-2 | TGTGCCAGCAGCTTGGAAGGGGGCCGGGGTACTGAAGCTTTCTTT | CASSLEGGRGTEAFF
TRBJ1-2 | . | . | TRBV19 | TGTGCCAGTAGTATAGGCCCGGCTGGCTACACCTTC | CASSIGPAGYTF
TRBJ2-3 | . | . | TRBV9 | TGTGCCAGCAGCCAGACGGGGGGCCTGACAGATACGCAGTATTTT | CASSQTGGLTDTQYF
TRBJ1-5 | TRBD1 | . | TRBV2 | TGTGCCAGCAGTGCCGGGACAGGGGGAAATCAGCCCCAGCATTTT | CASSAGTGGNQPQHF
TRBJ2-7 | TRBD2 | . | TRBV9 | TGTGCCAGCAGCCCCCGTGGGGGGGTGTACAACGAGCAGTACTTC | CASSPRGGVYNEQYF
TRBJ2-3 | . | . | TRBV4-1 | TGCGCCAGCAGCCACCCCGGACCCACTAGCCCCCAAGGCACAGATACGCAGTATTTT | CASSHPGPTSPQGTDTQYF
TRBJ1-4 | . | . | TRBV29-1 | TGCAGCGTTGAAACCGGGCGCGGTGATGAAAAACTGTTTTTT | CSVETGRGDEKLFF
TRBJ2-1 | TRBD2 | . | TRBV15 | TGTGCCACCAGTAGCGGGGCGAACTACAATGAGCAGTTCTTC | CATSSGANYNEQFF
TRBJ1-1 | . | . | TRBV5-4 | TGTGCCAGCAGCTCCCCAACCGGGATTCAAAATGAAGCTTTCTTT | CASSSPTGIQNEAFF
TRBJ1-6 | . | few | TRBV5-1 | TGCGCCAGCAGTCAGGGGAACAGTAATTCACCCCTCCACTTT | CASSQGNSNSPLHF
TRBJ1-2 | . | . | TRBV27 | TGTGCCAGCACGAATGACAGGAGCTATGGCTACACCTTC | CASTNDRSYGYTF
TRBJ2-7 | . | . | TRBV27 | TGTGCCAGCAGTTCTGTCAGGGGCTACGAGCAGTACTTC | CASSSVRGYEQYF
TRBJ1-6 | TRBD1 | . | TRBV5-4 | TGTGCCAGCAGCTCCGGCGGCAGGGGGCTAGGTTCCTATAATTCACCCCTCCACTTT | CASSSGGRGLGSYNSPLHF
TRBJ1-2 | . | . | TRBV10-2 | TGCGCCAGCAGCACAGGTGACCTCTATGGCTACACCTTC | CASSTGDLYGYTF
TRBJ2-7 | . | . | TRBV5-6 | TGTGCCAGCAGCTTGGCCAGTTCCTACGAGCAGTACTTC | CASSLASSYEQYF
TRBJ2-7 | TRBD2 | . | TRBV7-6 | TGTGCCAGCAGCTTATTTGAGGGAGGGGCCTACGAGCAGTACTTC | CASSLFEGGAYEQYF
TRBJ2-3 | . | . | TRBV30 | TGTGCCTGGTCCGGGGGTTTGGATACGCAGTATTTT | CAWSGGLDTQYF
TRBJ1-1 | . | . | TRBV29-1 | TGCAGCGTTGAAGATGGACTGAGGAACACTGAAGCTTTCTTT | CSVEDGLRNTEAFF
TRBJ1-5 | . | . | TRBV29-1 | TGCAGCGCCGAAACAGATAGCAATCAGCCCCAGCATTTT | CSAETDSNQPQHF